Following are 7 T cell receptor beta chains from one sample sequenced in a study of T cells in localized non-small cell lung cancer (dated by TCRdb to between 2020 and 2021). Library preparation employed the immunoSEQ multiplex PCR assay. Sourced from immuneACCESS, this table was stored by TCRdb with only in-frame sequences that have V and J called. A share of the clones is absent; for the studies checked, an unresolved V gene accounts for under half, and the remainder has no known explanation. Within this sample are about 18,000 clones, with around four fifths of them counted one time only. The ten largest make up approximately 24% of the sample. The sequences come from peripheral blood, collected before any cancer treatment. The origin of the receptors is a female donor at least 60 years old with stage I lung adenocarcinoma.

The CDR3 region is CASTRDYSGGVDEQFF. CDR3 DNA: TGTGCCAGCACCAGAGACTATAGCGGGGGGGTCGATGAGCAGTTCTTC. J is TRBJ2-1 and V is TRBV9, with 11 bases aligning to TRBD2. Germline CDR1 reads SGDLS; CDR2 reads YYNGEE. The CDR3 extends over 16 amino acids. V trimming: 6 bases; J trimming: 8 bases; junction bases outside the gene matches: 13.

The genes are TRBV6-5 and TRBJ1-2, with D possibly TRBD1 on 5 matching bases. Germline V gene data show CDR1 as MNHEY and CDR2 as SVGAGI. This CDR3 has 13 residues. V was clipped by 7 bases and J by 4 bases, with 13 bases between them. The CDR3 nucleotides are TGTGCCAGCACTCCAACCCAGGGCTATGGCTACACCTTC. Protein: CASTPTQGYGYTF.

V and J are TRBV19 and TRBJ1-3; no definite D call. V lost 8 bases, J lost 2 bases, and 10 bases lay in between. Germline CDR1 LNHDA, CDR2 SQIVND (reference sequence). The CDR3 spans 13 residues. The CDR3 here is CASGNTAGNTIYF. CDR3 DNA sequence: TGTGCCAGTGGGAATACAGCTGGAAACACCATATATTTT. The variable domain in full, with the rest retrieved from reference TRBV19 and TRBJ1-3, is DGGITQSPKYLFRKEGQNVTLSCEQNLNHDAMYWYRQDPGQGLRLIYYSQIVNDFQKGDIAEGYSVSREKKESFPLTVTSAQKNPTAFYLCASGNTAGNTIYFGEGSWLTVV.

V and J are TRBV21-1 and TRBJ2-4; TRBD1 was called by the table and not checked on the DNA. TRBV21-1 is annotated as a pseudogene. The CDR3 loop spans 17 amino acids. The CDR3 DNA is TGTGCCAGCAGCAAACTAAGTGAACAGGGGACCGAAAACATTCAGTACTTC. Translating gives CASSKLSEQGTENIQYF.

The CDR3 loop is CASSLVQGITGYGYTF. In nucleotides, the CDR3 is TGTGCCAGCAGCTTAGTGCAGGGGATAACCGGATATGGCTACACCTTC. This chain joins TRBV7-2 and TRBJ1-2; D is possibly TRBD1 (6 bases). Germline CDR1 reads SGHTA; CDR2 reads FQGNSA. Trimming removed 1 base from V and 5 bases from J, with 17 bases in between. This CDR3 is built from 16 residues.

The gene calls are TRBV7-2 and TRBJ1-3, with D uncertain. Germline values: CDR1 SGHTA, CDR2 FQGNSA. The CDR3 consists of 15 residues. V lost 2 bases, J lost 0 bases, and 8 bases lay in between. The CDR3 loop reads CASSLMADSGNTIYF. Written as DNA, the CDR3 is TGTGCCAGCAGCTTAATGGCGGACTCTGGAAACACCATATATTTT.

The V call is TRBV7-8, the J call TRBJ1-1; no reliable D call. The CDR3 sequence is 15 residues long. CDR1 and CDR2 (germline): SGHVS, FQNEAQ. Trimming pared 0 bases from V and 0 bases from J, leaving 8 bases between. CDR3 nucleotides: TGTGCCAGCAGCTTAGCGGCACGTATGAACACTGAAGCTTTCTTT. Protein: CASSLAARMNTEAFF.